A selection of T cell receptor beta chains follows, all from one sample in a study of patients and donors after allogeneic stem cell transplantation. Each CDR3 protein is one row after TCRdb ran MiXCR on the RT-PCR reads. In the table there are about 160,000 distinct CDR3 sequences, approximately 35% of which are singletons. Sequencing input: blood, either unsorted or a sorted T cell fraction (not recorded which). These receptors were collected from a human donor who was either an allogeneic HSCT recipient or a stem cell or donor lymphocyte infusion donor (not recorded which). It is not recorded whose cells these are; they may come from a transplant donor. CDR3s include the opening cysteine and the closing phenylalanine or tryptophan. Fields, in order: J gene, D gene, clone size, V gene, CDR3 DNA, CDR3 protein. D genes are given only for firm matches. Size is stated for part of the rows, as once, few or many counts, or as a class when the clone is expanded.

>TRBJ2-1|-|-|TRBV5-1
TGCGCCAGCAGCTTGGCTGGGCTCGTGAGCTCCTACAATGAGCAGTTCTTC
CASSLAGLVSSYNEQFF
>TRBJ1-2|-|-|TRBV29-1
TGCAGCGTTGAGAGGGGTGAGAGCTACACCTTC
CSVERGESYTF
>TRBJ2-1|TRBD2|-|TRBV28
TGTGCCAGCAGCCCTACCGCACTAGCGGGGTCAGACAATGAGCAGTTCTTC
CASSPTALAGSDNEQFF
>TRBJ1-4|TRBD1|-|TRBV20-1
TGCAGTGCTAGCACAGGGGCAACTAATGAAAAACTGTTTTTT
CSASTGATNEKLFF
>TRBJ1-4|TRBD1|-|TRBV6-1
TGTGCCAGCAGTGAATGGACAGGGTTCGGGGAAAAACTGTTTTTT
CASSEWTGFGEKLFF
>TRBJ1-4|-|few|TRBV4-3
TGCGCCAGCAGCCGAACCCAAGGGTGGGAAAAACTGTTTTTT
CASSRTQGWEKLFF
>TRBJ1-1|-|-|TRBV13
TGTGCCAGCAGCTCCCTCGGACGGGCTTTCTTT
CASSSLGRAFF
>TRBJ1-5|-|few|TRBV3-1
TGTGCCAGCAGCCAAGGGACTCTTTTT
CASSQGTLF
>TRBJ1-2|-|few|TRBV29-1
TGCAGCGTTGAAGGGCAGATCTATGGCTACACCTTC
CSVEGQIYGYTF
>TRBJ1-2|-|many|TRBV9
TGTGCCAGCAGCGTAACGATCGCCAGGCCTAACTATGGCTACACCTTC
CASSVTIARPNYGYTF
>TRBJ1-1|-|-|TRBV4-1
TGCGCCAGCAGCCCAGCCGGGGGCTTGGGGGCTGAAGCTTTCTTT
CASSPAGGLGAEAFF
>TRBJ2-7|-|-|TRBV7-9
TGTGCCAGCAGCTTACTCCGCTACGAGCAGTACTTC
CASSLLRYEQYF
>TRBJ1-5|-|-|TRBV28
TGTGCCAGCAGTGGAGGTGCCGGTCAGCCCCAGCATTTT
CASSGGAGQPQHF
>TRBJ2-5|-|-|TRBV13
TGTGCCAGCAGCTTAAGGGGAAGGGCAGCTTTAAAGGGAGAGACCCAGTACTTC
CASSLRGRAALKGETQYF
>TRBJ2-1|TRBD1|few|TRBV13
TGTGCCAGCAGCTTGGTGGGCCACAGGGGAAACAATGAGCAGTTCTTC
CASSLVGHRGNNEQFF
>TRBJ1-2|-|-|TRBV29-1
TGCAGCGTTGAACCTGGGGTAGATGGCTACACCTTC
CSVEPGVDGYTF
>TRBJ1-5|TRBD1|few|TRBV7-8
TGTGCCATCTCACAGGGGCAGCGCAATCAGCCCCAGCATTTT
CAISQGQRNQPQHF
>TRBJ2-1|TRBD2|-|TRBV4-3
TGCGCCAGCAGCACTGATCGGACTAGCGCCTTCTACAATGAGCAGTTCTTC
CASSTDRTSAFYNEQFF
>TRBJ1-2|-|-|TRBV10-3
TGTGCCATCAGTGAGTTTACAGGGAACTATGGCTACACCTTC
CAISEFTGNYGYTF
>TRBJ2-1|TRBD1|-|TRBV5-6
TGTGCCAGCAGTCCGACAGGGACAGGTGGGGCACATGAGCAGTTCTTC
CASSPTGTGGAHEQFF
>TRBJ1-2|-|-|TRBV10-2
TGCGCCAGCAGTGGACCCGTCTTGTCGTATGGCTACACCTTC
CASSGPVLSYGYTF
>TRBJ2-5|-|-|TRBV27
TGTGCCAGCAGTTTTAAAGGGGCCCAAGAGACCCAGTACTTC
CASSFKGAQETQYF
>TRBJ1-3|-|-|TRBV5-5
TGTGCCAGCAGCGAGGGGCCTTCCGCAAACACCATATATTTT
CASSEGPSANTIYF
>TRBJ1-3|TRBD1|few|TRBV7-9
TGTGCCAGCAGCTTCCCAACAGGGGCTGGAAACACCATATATTTT
CASSFPTGAGNTIYF
>TRBJ1-2|-|-|TRBV5-1
TGCGCCAGCAGCTTGGTTCTAGAGGATGGCTACACCTTC
CASSLVLEDGYTF
>TRBJ2-2|-|-|TRBV15
TGTGCCTCCAAAGGAGCCGGGGAGCTGTTTTTT
CASKGAGELFF
>TRBJ2-5|-|few|TRBV5-5
TGTGCCAGCAGCTTGGAGTTCGGCTACAGCCAAGAGACCCAGTACTTC
CASSLEFGYSQETQYF
>TRBJ2-3|TRBD2|-|TRBV12-3/TRBV12-4
TGTGCCAGCAGTGCGGGAGGCCGACCAGATACGCAGTATTTT
CASSAGGRPDTQYF